The 17 T cell receptor beta chains presented below share a single source sample, sequenced in a study of early T cells in non-severe SARS-CoV-2 infection. A single record per CDR3 protein comes from TCRdb applying MiXCR to the 5' RACE reads. The data hold 60,000 to 65,000 distinct CDR3 sequences, with under 15% observed a single time. The sequenced sample consisted of whole blood. The source of these receptors is an adult who was a healthcare worker with PCR-confirmed SARS-CoV-2 infection or an uninfected control (not recorded which).

This clonotype was seen only a few times. The chain joins TRBV12-3 or TRBV12-4 to TRBJ1-2; a possible D gene is TRBD1 (6 bases). This CDR3 has 16 residues. Trimming left V 5 bases short and J 3 bases short, with 19 bases between. The CDR3 reads CASSNTVQGVDYGYTF. The CDR3 nucleotides read TGTGCCAGCAGTAATACCGTACAGGGAGTAGACTATGGCTACACCTTC.

The sample holds many counts of this clonotype. The V and J genes are TRBV7-2 and TRBJ2-7, with unresolved D. Germline CDR1 is SGHTA and CDR2 is FQGNSA. Trimming left V 3 bases short and J 2 bases short, with 14 bases between. The length of the CDR3 is 15 residues. The CDR3 nucleotides are TGTGCCAGCAGCTTCAGCAGTGGGGTGACCTACGAGCAGTACTTC. Translated, it gives CASSFSSGVTYEQYF.

J is TRBJ2-2 and V is TRBV25-1, with a possible D match to TRBD2 (6 bases). Germline V gene data show CDR1 as MGHDK and CDR2 as SYGVNS. V was clipped by 7 bases and J by 8 bases, with 17 bases between them. This CDR3 comprises 14 residues. The CDR3 DNA follows: TGTGCCAGCACCACAACCGGTGGGAGGGGGGAGCTGTTTTTT. Protein: CASTTTGGRGELFF.

In this sample, this clonotype turned up once. The V and J genes are TRBV29-1 and TRBJ2-7, with 9 bases aligning to TRBD2. The CDR3 runs 13 residues. The germline CDR1 and CDR2 sequences are SQVTM and ANQGSEA. Trimming at V came to 7 bases and at J to 5 bases, leaving 9 bases not matched to a gene. The CDR3 loop reads CSALASGINEQYF. In DNA form, the CDR3 reads TGCAGCGCCCTTGCTAGCGGGATTAACGAGCAGTACTTC.

This clonotype was seen ten or more times. The chain recombines TRBV5-1 with TRBJ1-1; D might be TRBD1 (6 bases). Germline V gene data show CDR1 as SGHRS and CDR2 as YFSETQ. The V end was cut by 2 bases, the J end by 1 base, with 15 bases between. This CDR3 region has 16 residues. The CDR3 here is CASSLGQGTWNTEAFF. DNA of the CDR3: TGCGCCAGCAGCTTAGGGCAGGGGACCTGGAACACTGAAGCTTTCTTT.

This clonotype was found a few times. V is TRBV20-1 and J is TRBJ1-1; D uncertain. The length of the CDR3 is 14 residues. CDR1 and CDR2 from the germline V gene are DFQATT and SNEGSKA (reference sequence). Trimming removed 2 bases at V and 4 bases at J, with 14 bases between. CDR3 residues: CSARKSMGVTEAFF. The CDR3 DNA follows: TGCAGTGCTAGAAAATCGATGGGTGTCACTGAAGCTTTCTTT.

Of note for this clonotype: This may arise from a read error, as a much more abundant clone is one base away. This chain joins TRBV7-9 and TRBJ1-3; D gene unclear. Germline V CDR1 and CDR2: SEHNR, FQNEAQ (reference sequence). The CDR3 is made up of 12 amino acids. The CDR3 here is CTSSLAENTIYF. CDR3 DNA sequence: TGTACCAGCAGCTTAGCGGAAAACACCATATATTTT.

There are many counts of this clonotype. This sequence joins TRBV3-1 and TRBJ2-5; the D is unclear. This CDR3 has 12 residues. Germline CDR1 LGHDT, CDR2 YNNKEL (reference sequence). V lost 2 bases and J lost 5, with 6 bases in between. DNA of the CDR3: TGTGCCAGCAGCCAAAGTTGGGAGACCCAGTACTTC. Protein: CASSQSWETQYF.

Details on this clonotype: This may stem from a read error, because a much larger clone lies one nucleotide away. The V call is TRBV5-1, the J call TRBJ2-1; D gene unclear. There are 15 residues in the CDR3. Germline assignment: CDR1 SGHRS and CDR2 YFSETQ. Trimming took off 4 bases at V and 4 bases at J, with 15 bases between the two ends. CDR3 sequence (DNA): TGCGCCAGCAGCCCCCGCCCTGCAGGTTACAATGAGCAGTTCTTC. Protein sequence: CASSPRPAGYNEQFF.

This clonotype was recorded many times. Here the CDR3 DNA reads TGCAGTGCTAGAGAACGGGGACTCTCCTACGAGCAGTACTTC. Translated, it gives CSARERGLSYEQYF. The gene calls are TRBV20-1 and TRBJ2-7; D possibly corresponds to TRBD2 (6 bases). V shed 0 bases and J shed 0 bases, with 9 bases lying between them. The germline CDR1 and CDR2 sequences are DFQATT and SNEGSKA (reference sequence). This CDR3 spans 14 amino acids.

This clonotype appeared many times. The chain recombines TRBV29-1 with TRBJ2-1; possible D gene TRBD2, 6 bases. The CDR3 length is 16 residues. Trimming left V 4 bases short and J 0 bases short, with 16 bases between. Germline V gene data show CDR1 as SQVTM and CDR2 as ANQGSEA. The CDR3 sequence is CSVVGGLPSSYNEQFF. The CDR3 region has the DNA TGCAGCGTTGTCGGGGGTTTACCTAGCTCCTACAATGAGCAGTTCTTC.

The gene calls are TRBV19 and TRBJ1-5; D is possibly TRBD1 (5 bases). This CDR3 is built from 17 residues. Germline values: CDR1 LNHDA, CDR2 SQIVND (reference sequence). The V and J ends lost 2 bases and 2 bases respectively, with 16 bases between them. The CDR3 bases are TGTGCCAGTAGTATACTCCGGGGCTTAGGGGGCAATCAGCCCCAGCATTTT. This encodes CASSILRGLGGNQPQHF.

This clonotype was seen many times. V is TRBV4-1 and J is TRBJ1-3; TRBD1 might be the D (5 bases). This CDR3 is built from 16 residues. Per germline, CDR1 MGHRA and CDR2 YSYEKL. V was pared by 3 bases and J by 5 bases, with 17 bases between. CDR3 DNA: TGCGCCAGCAGCCATCCCACGGGGGATCCGAGAAACACCATATATTTT. Its translation: CASSHPTGDPRNTIYF.

The CDR3, as DNA: TGCAGTGCTAGAGGCGTGGGCGCAGATACGCAGTATTTT. It yields the protein CSARGVGADTQYF. V and J are TRBV20-1 and TRBJ2-3; D is unresolved. This CDR3 comprises 13 residues. V lost 1 base, J lost 4 bases, and 9 bases lay in between. Germline lookup yields CDR1 DFQATT and CDR2 SNEGSKA (reference sequence).

This clonotype was counted ten times or more. This rearrangement joins TRBV7-2 to TRBJ1-2; D ambiguous. Trimming stripped 7 bases from V and 3 bases from J, with 9 bases between. This CDR3 spans 12 amino acids. CDR1 and CDR2 from the germline V gene are SGHTA and FQGNSA. CDR3: CASTQPDYGYTF. CDR3 bases: TGTGCCAGCACCCAGCCGGACTATGGCTACACCTTC.

This clonotype was recorded at least ten times. The V and J genes are TRBV28 and TRBJ2-7; 11 bases match TRBD2. This CDR3 region has 15 residues. Germline CDR1 reads MDHEN; CDR2 reads SYDVKM. V gave up 7 bases and J gave up 3 bases; unmatched junction bases: 8. This chain's CDR3 is CASTNSGLADYEQYF. CDR3 nucleotide sequence: TGTGCCAGCACCAATTCGGGACTAGCGGACTACGAGCAGTACTTC. The whole variable domain, remainder taken from reference TRBV28 and TRBJ2-7, is DVKVTQSSRYLVKRTGEKVFLECVQDMDHENMFWYRQDPGLGLRLIYFSYDVKMKEKGDIPEGYSVSREKKERFSLILESASTNQTSMYLCASTNSGLADYEQYFGPGTRLTVT.

This clonotype has at least ten counts. The chain has TRBV20-1 and TRBJ1-5, with a weak D call TRBD1 (6 bases). CDR1 and CDR2 from the germline V gene are DFQATT and SNEGSKA (reference sequence). V was trimmed by 0 bases and J by 6 bases, leaving 12 bases between them. The CDR3 extends over 14 amino acids. The CDR3 spells CSARDPRGGQPQHF. The CDR3 DNA is TGCAGTGCTAGAGATCCGAGAGGGGGTCAGCCCCAGCATTTT.